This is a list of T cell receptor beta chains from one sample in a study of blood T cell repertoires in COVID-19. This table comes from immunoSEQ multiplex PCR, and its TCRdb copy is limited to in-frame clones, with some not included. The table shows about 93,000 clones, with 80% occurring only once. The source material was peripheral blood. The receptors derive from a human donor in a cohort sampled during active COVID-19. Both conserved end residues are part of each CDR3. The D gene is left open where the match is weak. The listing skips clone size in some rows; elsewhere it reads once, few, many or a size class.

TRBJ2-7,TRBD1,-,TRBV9,TGTGCCAGGGAAGCTACCGGGACAGCTACCTACGAGCAGTACTTC,CAREATGTATYEQYF
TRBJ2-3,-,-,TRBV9,TGTGCCAGCAGCGTAGGACAGGCAGATACGCAGTATTTT,CASSVGQADTQYF
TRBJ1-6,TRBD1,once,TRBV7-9,TGTGCCAGCAGCCCCCGGGGGCAGGGGGATAATTCACCCCTCCACTTT,CASSPRGQGDNSPLHF
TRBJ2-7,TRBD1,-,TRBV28,TGTGCCAGCAGTTTGAGGACAGGGGGGATTCGCGAGCAGTACTTC,CASSLRTGGIREQYF
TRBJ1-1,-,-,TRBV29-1,TGCAGCGTGAAAGGCGGGGTTCACACTGAAGCTTTCTTT,CSVKGGVHTEAFF
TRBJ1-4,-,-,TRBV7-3,TGTGCCAGCACCGCCCAACCGGGCAGGGGTGAAAAACTGTTTTTT,CASTAQPGRGEKLFF
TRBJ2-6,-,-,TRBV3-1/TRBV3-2,TGTGCCAGCACCCTCGGACTCTCTGGGGCCAACGTCCTGACTTTC,CASTLGLSGANVLTF
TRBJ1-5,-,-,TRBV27,TGTGCCAGCAGTTTTACGGGTTCGAAGCCCCAGCATTTT,CASSFTGSKPQHF
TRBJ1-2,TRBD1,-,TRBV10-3,TGTGCCATCTCCGGACAGGGGGGAGGCTACACCTTC,CAISGQGGGYTF
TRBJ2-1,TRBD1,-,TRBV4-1,TGCGCCAGCAGCAGGTCGGGACAGAATTACAATGAGCAGTTCTTC,CASSRSGQNYNEQFF
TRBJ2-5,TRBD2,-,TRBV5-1,TGCGCCAGCAGTGATAGCGGGGAGACCCAGTACTTC,CASSDSGETQYF
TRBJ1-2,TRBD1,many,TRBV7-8,TGTGCCAGCAGCTTAGGGGGATACAGGGGCCCCTTGAGATATGGCTACACCTTC,CASSLGGYRGPLRYGYTF
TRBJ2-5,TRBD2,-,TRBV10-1,TGCGCCAGCCAGCGGGACGAATGGTCGACCCAGTACTTC,CASQRDEWSTQYF
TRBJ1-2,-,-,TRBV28,TGTGCCAGCAGTTTACCCACGTCGACAGACTATGGCTACACCTTC,CASSLPTSTDYGYTF
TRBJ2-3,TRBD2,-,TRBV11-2,TGTGCCAGCAGCTTAGCTAGCGGGAGTACAGATACGCAGTATTTT,CASSLASGSTDTQYF
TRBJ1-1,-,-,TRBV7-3,TGTGCCAGCAGCTTAAGGGGAGGGGGGGTCCCATCCCATGAAGCTTTCTTT,CASSLRGGGVPSHEAFF
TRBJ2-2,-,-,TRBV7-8,TGTGCCAGCAGCCTAAAACAGGGGAACACCGGGGAGCTGTTTTTT,CASSLKQGNTGELFF
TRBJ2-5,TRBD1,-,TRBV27,TGTGCCAGCAGTTTAAGTTACGGGACAGGGGTCCAAGAGACCCAGTACTTC,CASSLSYGTGVQETQYF
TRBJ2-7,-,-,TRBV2,TGTGCCAGCAGGTCGACAGTCGCGAAGTACTTC,CASRSTVAKYF
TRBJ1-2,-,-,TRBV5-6,TGTGCCAGCAGCCTAGTTGACAGATACTATGGCTACACCTTC,CASSLVDRYYGYTF
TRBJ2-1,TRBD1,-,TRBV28,TGTGCCAGCATCGAACAGGGGGCGCGGGGCCATGAGCAGTTCTTC,CASIEQGARGHEQFF
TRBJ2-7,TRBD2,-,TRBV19,TGTGCCAGTAGTATTAGCGGGGCCCTCTCCTACGAGCAGTACTTC,CASSISGALSYEQYF
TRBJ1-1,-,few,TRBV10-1,TGCGCCAGCAGTAGAGATCTAGGGACAACGGTTACTGAAGCTTTCTTT,CASSRDLGTTVTEAFF
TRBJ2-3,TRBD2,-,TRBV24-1,TGTGCCACCAGTGTTGGAGGGGAGGGTACAGATACGCAGTATTTT,CATSVGGEGTDTQYF
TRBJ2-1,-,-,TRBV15,TGTGCCACCAGCAGAGACCAAGTCGGGAGTGGGCACAATGAGCAGTTCTTC,CATSRDQVGSGHNEQFF
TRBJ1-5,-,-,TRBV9,TGTGCCAGCAGCGGGACAGTCAATCAGCCCCAGCATTTT,CASSGTVNQPQHF
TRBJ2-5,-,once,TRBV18,TGTGCCAGCTCCCCGCAGGGGAAACCAACCCAGTACTTC,CASSPQGKPTQYF
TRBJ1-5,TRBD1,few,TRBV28,TGTGCCAGCAGGGGGGACAGGGTTGTTTATCAGCCCCAGCATTTT,CASRGDRVVYQPQHF
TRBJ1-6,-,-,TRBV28,TGTGCCAGCAGGGAAGCGGGATCCGGCTATAATTCACCCCTCCACTTT,CASREAGSGYNSPLHF
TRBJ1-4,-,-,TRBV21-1,TGTGCCGCCCCGGGGGCAACTAATGAAAAACTGTTTTTT,CAAPGATNEKLFF
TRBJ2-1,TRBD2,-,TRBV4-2,TGTGCCAGCAGCCAAGACCCGTTCGGGGGGAATGAGCAGTTCTTC,CASSQDPFGGNEQFF
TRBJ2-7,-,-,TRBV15,TGTGCCACCAGAAACCGGCCCGGGAACGCCTACGAGCAGTACTTC,CATRNRPGNAYEQYF
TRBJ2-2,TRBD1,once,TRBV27,TGTGCCAGCAAACCTACAGGGGGCCCCGGGGAGCTGTTTTTT,CASKPTGGPGELFF
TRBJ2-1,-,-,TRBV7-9,TGTGCCAGCAGCCCAATCGGGGTTTGGAGAGAGCAGTTCTTC,CASSPIGVWREQFF
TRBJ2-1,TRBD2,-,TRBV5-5,TGTGCCAGCAGCTTGGTAGGGCTAGCGGGATTCTCCTACAATGAGCAGTTCTTC,CASSLVGLAGFSYNEQFF
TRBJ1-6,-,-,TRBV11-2,TGTGCCAGCAGCTTAGGGCAGGGAGGGAGGCCCCTCCACTTT,CASSLGQGGRPLHF
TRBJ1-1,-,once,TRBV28,TGTGCCAGCAGTTTATTTAGTAGGGGATTTGGGGTGAACACTGAAGCTTTCTTT,CASSLFSRGFGVNTEAFF
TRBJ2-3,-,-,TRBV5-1,TGCGCCAGCAGCTTGTCCCCGGACAAAAGCACAGATACGCAGTATTTT,CASSLSPDKSTDTQYF
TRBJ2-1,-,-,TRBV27,TGTGCCAGCAGTGCCGGAACGCGGGGAAGCAATGAGCAGTTCTTC,CASSAGTRGSNEQFF